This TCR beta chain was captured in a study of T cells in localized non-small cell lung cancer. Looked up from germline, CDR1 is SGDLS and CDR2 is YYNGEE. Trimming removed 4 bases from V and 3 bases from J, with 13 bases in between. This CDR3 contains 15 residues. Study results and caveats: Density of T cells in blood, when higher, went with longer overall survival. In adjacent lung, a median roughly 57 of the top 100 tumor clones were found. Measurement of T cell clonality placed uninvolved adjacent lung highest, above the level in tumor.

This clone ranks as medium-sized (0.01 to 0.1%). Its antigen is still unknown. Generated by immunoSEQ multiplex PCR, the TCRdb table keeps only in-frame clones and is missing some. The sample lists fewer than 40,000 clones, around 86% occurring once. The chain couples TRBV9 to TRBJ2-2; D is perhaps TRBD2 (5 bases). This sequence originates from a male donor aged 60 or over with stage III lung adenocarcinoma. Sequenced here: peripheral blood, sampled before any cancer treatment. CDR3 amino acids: CASSPVRGYTGELFF. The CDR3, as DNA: TGTGCCAGCAGCCCCGTTCGGGGATACACCGGGGAGCTGTTTTTT.